The text below deals with one T cell receptor beta chain. This clonotype was picked up many times. There is no known antigen for this receptor. No clone much larger than this one lies a single base away; base qualities are absent. The sample belongs to a study of T cell repertoires in cytomegalovirus infection (dated by TCRdb to 2018 to 2020). About the full investigation: The HLA type of each donor mattered for the analysis, because public TCR beta signatures pointed to carriage of CMV infection along with the matching HLA type. General study outcomes and caveats: In the ex vivo response, HLA-C-restricted CMV-specific TCR beta clonotypes were dominant, and in two of eight donors the single most frequent clonotype came from this HLA-C-restricted group. In both this cohort and an independent roughly 350-donor cohort, the cumulative frequency of public TCR beta family members distinguished carriers of CMV infection plus the relevant HLA type.

The germline V gene yields SGHTA for CDR1 and FQGNSA for CDR2. V lost 1 base and J lost 3 bases; the stretch between them is 13 bases long. From the cysteine up to the phenylalanine, the CDR3 has a length of 16 residues. The sequence is cut down to CDR3 DNA, 48 bases in frame from base 1. TCRdb names Illumina HiSeq 1500 as the instrument used. Starting from the raw public reads, TCRdb applied fastp trimming at Q25, assembled clones with MiXCR and retained in-frame beta chains. Identical CDR3 proteins give one entry, which carries the most common genes and DNA. The table for this sample lists under 200,000 distinct CDR3 sequences; 8% to 10% of them were counted only once. Of the sample, about 4.6% falls within the top ten clones.

The sequence came from a human donor in good health (CMV status not recorded). Some clones in this sample may be carry-over from other donors' samples. The sequencing sample was made of PBMCs. The chain uses TRBV7-2 and TRBJ2-1, with no confidently assigned D gene. CDR3 reads: CASSLVGSLVYNEQFF. The nucleotides are TGTGCCAGCAGCTTAGTGGGGTCCCTTGTCTACAATGAGCAGTTCTTC. With the portions outside the CDR3 filled from the reference TRBV7-2 and TRBJ2-1 genes, the complete variable region becomes GAGVSQSPSNKVTEKGKDVELRCDPISGHTALYWYRQSLGQGLEFLIYFQGNSAPDKSGLPSDRFSAERTGGSVSTLTIQRTQQEDSAVYLCASSLVGSLVYNEQFFGPGTRLTVL.